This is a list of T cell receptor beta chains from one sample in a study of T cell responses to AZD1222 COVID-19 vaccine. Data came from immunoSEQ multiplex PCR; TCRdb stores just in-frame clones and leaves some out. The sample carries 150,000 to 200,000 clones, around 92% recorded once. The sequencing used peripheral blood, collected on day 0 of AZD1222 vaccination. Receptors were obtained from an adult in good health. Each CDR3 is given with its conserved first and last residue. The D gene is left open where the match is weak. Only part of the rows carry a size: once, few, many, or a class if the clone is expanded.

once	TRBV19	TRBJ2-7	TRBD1	CASSKGTGGSYEQYF	TGTGCCAGTAGCAAAGGGACAGGGGGATCCTACGAGCAGTACTTC
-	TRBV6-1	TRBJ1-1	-	CASSRTSNTEAFF	TGTGCCAGCAGCCGTACATCGAACACTGAAGCTTTCTTT
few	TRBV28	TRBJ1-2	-	CASSLGAYYGYTF	TGTGCCAGCAGTTTAGGGGCCTACTATGGCTACACCTTC
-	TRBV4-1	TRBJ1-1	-	CASSQGLMNTEAFF	TGCGCCAGCAGCCAAGGCCTAATGAACACTGAAGCTTTCTTT
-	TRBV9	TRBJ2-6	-	CASSVASRSGANVLTF	TGTGCCAGCAGCGTAGCTTCCCGCTCTGGGGCCAACGTCCTGACTTTC
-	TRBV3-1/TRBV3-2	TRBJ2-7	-	CASSHWDSYYEQYF	TGTGCCAGCAGCCACTGGGACTCTTACTACGAGCAGTACTTC
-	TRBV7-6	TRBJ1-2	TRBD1	CASSPQTGGFYGYTF	TGTGCCAGCAGCCCTCAAACAGGGGGGTTCTATGGCTACACCTTC
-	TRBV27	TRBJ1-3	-	CASSPSGYSGNTIYF	TGTGCCAGCAGTCCCTCGGGCTACTCTGGAAACACCATATATTTT
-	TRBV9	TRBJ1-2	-	CASSIGTENYGYTF	TGTGCCAGCAGCATAGGGACGGAGAACTATGGCTACACCTTC
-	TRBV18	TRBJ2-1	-	CASSPTNVVSNEQFF	TGTGCCAGCTCACCAACGAATGTTGTGTCCAATGAGCAGTTCTTC
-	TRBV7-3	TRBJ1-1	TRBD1	CASSLSPQGASTEAFF	TGTGCCAGCAGCTTATCACCACAGGGGGCCAGCACTGAAGCTTTCTTT
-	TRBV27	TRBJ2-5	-	CASGGQETQYF	TGTGCCAGCGGGGGGCAAGAGACCCAGTACTTC
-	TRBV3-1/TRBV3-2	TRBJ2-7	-	CASSGGSYEQYF	TGTGCCAGCAGCGGGGGGAGCTACGAGCAGTACTTC
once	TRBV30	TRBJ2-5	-	CAWGAGGAKETQYF	TGTGCCTGGGGGGCCGGAGGGGCAAAGGAGACCCAGTACTTC
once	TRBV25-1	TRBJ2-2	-	CASQSSGPNTGELFF	TGTGCCAGCCAATCAAGCGGGCCGAACACCGGGGAGCTGTTTTTT
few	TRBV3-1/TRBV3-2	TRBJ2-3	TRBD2	CASSRTSGGAGGLDTQYF	TGTGCCAGCAGCCGGACTAGCGGGGGGGCAGGAGGTCTCGATACGCAGTATTTT
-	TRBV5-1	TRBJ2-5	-	CASSLGEGQETQYF	TGCGCCAGCAGCTTGGGAGAGGGCCAAGAGACCCAGTACTTC
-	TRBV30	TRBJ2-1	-	CAWNAGNNEQFF	TGTGCCTGGAACGCAGGGAACAATGAGCAGTTCTTC
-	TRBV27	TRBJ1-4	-	CASSHRALPPRNEKLFF	TGTGCCAGCAGTCACCGGGCCCTACCCCCCCGTAATGAAAAACTGTTTTTT
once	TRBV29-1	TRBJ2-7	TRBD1	CSVFGQGPPYEQYF	TGCAGCGTTTTCGGACAGGGGCCCCCGTACGAGCAGTACTTC
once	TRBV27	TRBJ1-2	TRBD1	CASSFSRGINGYTF	TGTGCCAGCAGTTTTTCCAGGGGGATTAATGGCTACACCTTC
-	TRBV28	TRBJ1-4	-	CASSLNNEKLFF	TGTGCCAGCAGCCTTAATAATGAAAAACTGTTTTTT
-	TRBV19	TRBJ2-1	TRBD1	CASRLQGATANEQFF	TGTGCCAGTAGGCTACAGGGGGCGACGGCGAATGAGCAGTTCTTC
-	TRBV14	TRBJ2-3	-	CAIRRGYNTDTQYF	TGTGCCATCAGGAGGGGGTATAACACAGATACGCAGTATTTT
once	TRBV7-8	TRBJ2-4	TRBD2	CASSPGLAAIAKNIQYF	TGTGCCAGCAGCCCGGGACTAGCGGCGATAGCCAAAAACATTCAGTACTTC